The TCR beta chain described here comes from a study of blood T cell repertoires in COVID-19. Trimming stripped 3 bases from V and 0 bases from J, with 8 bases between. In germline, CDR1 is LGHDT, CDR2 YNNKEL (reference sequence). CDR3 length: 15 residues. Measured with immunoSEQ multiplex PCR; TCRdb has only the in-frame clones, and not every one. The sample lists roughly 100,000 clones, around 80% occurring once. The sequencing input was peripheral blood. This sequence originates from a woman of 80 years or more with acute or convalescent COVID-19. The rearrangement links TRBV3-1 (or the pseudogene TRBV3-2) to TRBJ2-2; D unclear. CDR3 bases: TGTGCCAGCAGCCAGAGAGGAGCGAACACCGGGGAGCTGTTTTTT. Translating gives CASSQRGANTGELFF.